This TCR beta chain was captured by sequencing in a study of breast tumors, draining lymph nodes, adjacent tissues. Findings and limits, study-wide: Compared with lymph nodes, tumors were less diverse; compared with nontumor tissue, more. That most tumor T cells come from lymph nodes remained unproven. The data were judged consistent with most tumor T cells coming from lymph node and expanding in tumor.

The length of the CDR3 is 15 residues. Germline V lookup: CDR1 KGHSH, CDR2 LQKENI. Trimming at V came to 1 base and at J to 5 bases, leaving 5 bases not matched to a gene. TCRdb re-derived calls from the multiplex PCR reads in MiXCR, one entry per CDR3 protein. The table includes 25,000 to 40,000 distinct CDR3 sequences, 60% to 80% detected once. This clonotype was recorded many times. Its antigen is unknown. V and J are TRBV18 and TRBJ2-7; 10 bases match TRBD1. This receptor was identified in a female donor with breast cancer. Some clones in this sample may be carry-over from other donors' samples. The sample consisted of breast tumor tissue. CDR3 loop: CASSPRQGAGNEQYF. The CDR3, as DNA: TGTGCCAGCTCACCACGACAGGGGGCTGGGAACGAGCAGTACTTC.